The source of this T cell receptor beta chain is a study of shared clonotypes between healthy human individuals (dated by TCRdb to about 2020). Study-wide context: A couple of women and a few men aged 18 to 49 years were included in the cohort. Per donor, three plates each were used for CD4 naive and CD4 memory, two for CD8 naive, and one for CD8 memory. The study deeply sequenced blood TCR repertoires of several healthy adults to estimate repertoire size and the extent of clonotype sharing between individuals. Libraries were prepared and TCR repertoires were sequenced by different laboratories using diverse techniques, in order to increase sequencing depth and limit assay-specific biases. Between about 0.85 and 10 billion PBMCs per donor were obtained by leukapheresis. Overall results and qualifications from the work: About 5% of naive CD4, 3% to 3.5% of naive CD8, approximately 2% of memory CD4, and 0.4% of memory CD8 clonotypes were shared across a few donors. Naive subsets generally had larger estimated clonotype richness than memory subsets did. Rarefaction of sorted-subset datasets indicated incomplete sequencing despite the large sequencing depth. The small number of donors limited the genetic and exposure-history diversity represented. Sampling was restricted to blood, and TCR repertoires in tissue are likely to differ from TCR repertoires in blood. Higher generation probabilities were observed for clonotypes shared by all four sorted-subset donors than for non-shared clonotypes. Pairwise subsampling indicated that sequencing depth was expected to affect the degree of clonotype sharing among donors.

A distance of 13 bases separates the germline ends of V and J, which lose 4 bases and 3 bases respectively. CDR1 and CDR2 are read off the germline V gene as SGDLS and YYNGEE. The CDR3 measures 15 amino acids from cysteine to phenylalanine. Only the CDR3 DNA stays, 45 bases, in frame from base 1. A word on this clone: No cognate antigen has been identified for it. No much larger clone is present one base from it, and per-base qualities are unavailable.

Using the deep immunoSEQ assay, multiplex PCR amplified TCR CDR3 regions from genomic DNA. Extracted genomic DNA from each cell subset was distributed evenly across all wells of several immunoSEQ 96-well plates, and each plate was treated as a replicate. For sorted subsets, each replicate PCR was loaded with 200 ng genomic DNA, equivalent to about 33,000 T cell genomes. Purified libraries were measured with a Qubit 3.0 fluorometer, size-checked on a Bioanalyzer 2100, and measured again with the KAPA Library Quantification kit. Every immunoSEQ 96-well plate was sequenced on a dedicated single-read 150-cycle Illumina NextSeq 550 flow cell. In the source study's methods: The immunoSEQ output contained only junctional sequences without quality scores, so filtering could not match that applied to full-length reads. To assign V/J genes and CDR3, sequences were annotated against IMGT germline references using PyIR, a Python wrapper for IgBLAST v1.9. Reads with weak V/J assignments (E-value above 1e-6), missing CDR3, stop codons, out-of-frame junctions, or ambiguous translated residues were removed. A V3J clonotype was defined by an identical inferred V gene, J gene, and CDR3 amino acid sequence. The percentage overlap between two repertoires was calculated by dividing the number of shared unique clonotypes by the size of the smaller repertoire. RTK rarefaction, the Chao1 estimator, and Recon v2.1 estimates of unobserved clonotypes were used to assess repertoire richness. For all TCRbeta clonotypes obtained by the gDNA method from a few donors, generation probabilities were computed with OLGA. In its TCRdb copy, this immuneACCESS table keeps in-frame sequences only and misses some clones. Where compared with another copy, unresolved V genes explain less than half of these, and the others have no known cause. That table gives V, J and clone size, and the DNA gave D and trimming. Recorded for this sample are about 550,000 clones; around 95% of them occurred a single time. The ten largest clones capture 0.09% to 0.13% of the sample.

CD8 naive samples consisted of CD45RO-negative cells that were positively selected for CCR7, yielding a CD45RA+CCR7+ population without TemRA cells. Donors were healthy HIV-negative adults with no recently reported acute infections or vaccinations. Every donor was a Caucasian adult residing in Nashville, Tennessee, USA. Blood was collected by leukapheresis, and PBMCs were isolated by Ficoll-Histopaque density gradient centrifugation and then cryopreserved in liquid nitrogen vapor phase. Purity and quantity of every magnetically sorted T cell population were checked by analytical flow cytometry. Genomic DNA was isolated from each sorted fraction and quantified by UV absorbance on a Nanodrop 2000c.

Sample: naive CD8+ T cells sorted from blood. What this sample's cell subset or site label stands for: CD45RA+CCR7+. Recombination joined TRBV9 with TRBJ1-4; a tentative D call is TRBD1 (6 bases match). This sequence was found in a woman aged 25-40 years in good health. In nucleotides, the sequence is TGTGCCAGCAGCTTAACGGACAGTTCTAATGAAAAACTGTTTTTT. Its translation reads: CASSLTDSSNEKLFF.